The rows below give T cell receptor beta chains drawn from one sample of a study of cytomegalovirus exposure and HLA in healthy donors. The method was immunoSEQ multiplex PCR; TCRdb's version includes in-frame clones alone and lacks a portion of them. The profile covers more than 50,000 clones, with roughly 74% appearing a single time and roughly 35% taken by the ten largest. The sequenced material came from PBMCs. The source of these receptors is a middle-aged man in good health and CMV-seropositive. CDR3s include the opening cysteine and the closing phenylalanine or tryptophan. The D gene is left open where the match is weak. For some rows the clone size is stated as once, few or many, or as a class when expanded; others skip it.

V,size,J,D,DNA,CDR3
TRBV6-1,few,TRBJ2-4,NA,TGTGCCAGCAGTGAAGGGACTACTTGGGACATTCAGTACTTC,CASSEGTTWDIQYF
TRBV15,NA,TRBJ1-1,NA,TGTGCCACCAGCTTCCCCCGAGGATCGGCTTTCTTT,CATSFPRGSAFF
TRBV7-7,NA,TRBJ1-2,NA,TGTGCTAGCAGCTTATTGACGCAGGATGCCTATGGCTACACCTTC,CASSLLTQDAYGYTF
TRBV7-2,few,TRBJ2-3,NA,TGTGCCAGCAGCTCGACTGGTCCCACAGATACGCAGTATTTT,CASSSTGPTDTQYF
TRBV30,NA,TRBJ1-6,NA,TGTGCCTGGGAGACAAACTATAATTCACCCCTCCACTTT,CAWETNYNSPLHF
TRBV6-5,NA,TRBJ1-2,NA,TGTGCCAGCAGCCCCCCGGAGGGGCTCTATGGCTACACCTTC,CASSPPEGLYGYTF
TRBV7-8,NA,TRBJ2-1,TRBD2,TGTGCCAGCAGCTTATTGGGACTAGCGGAGCAGTTCTTC,CASSLLGLAEQFF
TRBV19,NA,TRBJ2-7,NA,TGTGCCAGTAGTCCCGAAGGGCGGGGATTCTACGAGCAGTACTTC,CASSPEGRGFYEQYF
TRBV30,NA,TRBJ2-7,NA,TGTGCCTTCCGGGGGACAGCGACCTACGAGCAGTACTTC,CAFRGTATYEQYF
TRBV9,few,TRBJ2-3,NA,TGTGCCAGCTCCCGCGGCACAGATACGCAGTATTTT,CASSRGTDTQYF
TRBV6-1,NA,TRBJ2-7,TRBD1,TGTGCCAGCAGGTCCGGGACAGGGGGCCCCTACGAGCAGTACTTC,CASRSGTGGPYEQYF
TRBV27,NA,TRBJ2-7,TRBD1,TGTGCCAGCAGCTACAGGGGACAATTTAACGAGCAGTACTTC,CASSYRGQFNEQYF
TRBV29-1,NA,TRBJ1-2,TRBD1,TGCAGCGTTGAACGACAGGGGAACGGGGGCTACACCTTC,CSVERQGNGGYTF
TRBV5-6,once,TRBJ2-5,NA,TGTGCCAGCAGCTCCCGGGACTGGGGGATCCAAGAGACCCAGTACTTC,CASSSRDWGIQETQYF
TRBV9,NA,TRBJ2-2,TRBD2,TGTGCCAGCAGCGTCAGAGCGGGGGCCCTCGCGAACACCGGGGAGCTGTTTTTT,CASSVRAGALANTGELFF
TRBV6-4,NA,TRBJ1-1,NA,TGTGCCAGCAGCGTTTCTATTAACACTGAAGCTTTCTTT,CASSVSINTEAFF
TRBV4-1,few,TRBJ1-1,NA,TGCGCCAGCAGCCTTTTGGGAGGCAACACTGAAGCTTTCTTT,CASSLLGGNTEAFF
TRBV6-5,once,TRBJ1-2,NA,TGTGCCAGCAGTCCCGCGGGCGGGGCCTATGGCTACACCTTC,CASSPAGGAYGYTF
TRBV9,NA,TRBJ2-3,TRBD1,TGTGCCAGCAGCGTTTCAGGGGGCCGTACAGATACGCAGTATTTT,CASSVSGGRTDTQYF
TRBV5-1,NA,TRBJ2-5,TRBD1,TGCGCCAGCAGCTTGGCCAGAGACAGGGGGGAGACCCAGTACTTC,CASSLARDRGETQYF
TRBV7-2,few,TRBJ2-5,TRBD2,TGTGCCAGCAGCCGCGGAGGGTGGCGGGGGGGCGCGCGAGAGTACTTC,CASSRGGWRGGAREYF
TRBV9,NA,TRBJ1-2,TRBD1,TGTGCCAGCAGCGGGACAGGGCCTGGCTACACCTTC,CASSGTGPGYTF
TRBV7-8,once,TRBJ1-2,NA,TGTGCCAGCAGCTCAGGGTCGAGTACTCTCTATGGCTACACCTTC,CASSSGSSTLYGYTF
TRBV5-1,NA,TRBJ2-7,NA,TGCGCCAGCAGCTTACAGGGTCTGGCCTACGAGCAGTACTTC,CASSLQGLAYEQYF
TRBV10-2,NA,TRBJ1-2,NA,TGCGCCAGCAGTGACCGGACAGTCTATGGCTACACCTTC,CASSDRTVYGYTF
TRBV5-1,NA,TRBJ2-7,NA,TGCGCCAGCAGCTTGGAACCCACAGATTTCTACGAGCAGTACTTC,CASSLEPTDFYEQYF
TRBV7-9,NA,TRBJ2-3,TRBD2,TGTGCCTTTAGCGGGGAGGTAGATACGCAGTATTTT,CAFSGEVDTQYF
TRBV5-1,NA,TRBJ1-4,NA,TGCGCCAGCAGCTCACACAAAGGACAGCCGGATAATGAAAAACTGTTTTTT,CASSSHKGQPDNEKLFF
TRBV5-4,few,TRBJ1-2,NA,TGTGCCAGCATTGGCATCAGCGGTGGCTACACCTTC,CASIGISGGYTF
TRBV25-1,once,TRBJ1-2,NA,TGTGCCAGCAGTGATACCCCGGCAGGAAGGGAGGACTATGGCTACACCTTC,CASSDTPAGREDYGYTF
TRBV4-3,NA,TRBJ2-1,TRBD2,TGCGCCAGCAGCCAAGAACCTAGCGGGGGGGCGGTCTACAATGAGCAGTTCTTC,CASSQEPSGGAVYNEQFF
TRBV20-1,few,TRBJ1-1,TRBD1,TGTGGGACAGGGAAAAACACTGAAGCTTTCTTT,CGTGKNTEAFF
TRBV29-1,NA,TRBJ1-4,NA,TGCAGCGTTGACGGGGGATCCGCAACTAATGAAAAACTGTTTTTT,CSVDGGSATNEKLFF
TRBV6-1,NA,TRBJ1-4,NA,TGTGCCAGCAGTGAAAGTGTAAGGAGGCGAAATAATGAAAAACTGTTTTTT,CASSESVRRRNNEKLFF
TRBV18,NA,TRBJ1-1,NA,TGTGCCAGCTCACCACTAGGCGGGGACACTGAAGCTTTCTTT,CASSPLGGDTEAFF
TRBV30,NA,TRBJ2-3,TRBD2,TGTGCCTGGAGCAAGGGACTAGCGGGGAGGGGAGGTACGCAGTATTTT,CAWSKGLAGRGGTQYF
TRBV7-8,few,TRBJ2-7,NA,TGTGCCAGCAGTTCCGGGGCCTACGAGCAGTACTTC,CASSSGAYEQYF
TRBV5-8,NA,TRBJ1-1,NA,TGTGCCAGCAGCTCAAACAGGGAAAGGAACACTGAAGCTTTCTTT,CASSSNRERNTEAFF
TRBV19,NA,TRBJ2-2,NA,TGTGCCAGTAGTTGGTCAGGGGACGCCGGGGAGCTGTTTTTT,CASSWSGDAGELFF
TRBV6-1,NA,TRBJ1-2,TRBD1,TGTGCCAGCATTTTTGAGGGGGCGGACTATGGCTACACCTTC,CASIFEGADYGYTF
TRBV7-9,NA,TRBJ1-1,TRBD1,TGTGCCAGCAGCTTCGACAGGGGAACTGAAGCTTTCTTT,CASSFDRGTEAFF